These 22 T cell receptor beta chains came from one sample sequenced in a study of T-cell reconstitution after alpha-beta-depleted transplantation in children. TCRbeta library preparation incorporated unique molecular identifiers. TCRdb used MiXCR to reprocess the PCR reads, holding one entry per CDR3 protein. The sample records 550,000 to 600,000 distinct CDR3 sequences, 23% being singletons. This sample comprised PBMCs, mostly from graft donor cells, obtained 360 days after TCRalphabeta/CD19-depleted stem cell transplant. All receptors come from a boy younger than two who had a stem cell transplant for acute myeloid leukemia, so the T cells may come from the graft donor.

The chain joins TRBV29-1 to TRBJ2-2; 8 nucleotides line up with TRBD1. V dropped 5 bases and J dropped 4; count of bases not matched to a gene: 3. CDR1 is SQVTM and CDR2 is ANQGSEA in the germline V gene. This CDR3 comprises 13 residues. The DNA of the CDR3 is TGCAGCGTTCTCACAGGGGGCACCGGGGAGCTGTTTTTT. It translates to CSVLTGGTGELFF.

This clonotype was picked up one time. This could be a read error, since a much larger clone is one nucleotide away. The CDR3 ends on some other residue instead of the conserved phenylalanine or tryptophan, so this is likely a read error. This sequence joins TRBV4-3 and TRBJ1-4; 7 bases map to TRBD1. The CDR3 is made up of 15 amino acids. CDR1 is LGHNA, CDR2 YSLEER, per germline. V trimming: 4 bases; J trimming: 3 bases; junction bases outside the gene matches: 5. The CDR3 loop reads CASSRGQTPNEKLFL. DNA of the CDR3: TGCGCCAGCAGCCGGGGACAGACTCCTAATGAAAAACTGTTTCTT.

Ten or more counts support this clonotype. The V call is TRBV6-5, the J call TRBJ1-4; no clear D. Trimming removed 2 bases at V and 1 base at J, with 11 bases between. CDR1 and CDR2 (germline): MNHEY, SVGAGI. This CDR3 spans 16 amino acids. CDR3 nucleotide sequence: TGTGCCAGCAGTTACCCGGTTGGCAAAACTAATGAAAAACTGTTTTTT. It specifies CASSYPVGKTNEKLFF.

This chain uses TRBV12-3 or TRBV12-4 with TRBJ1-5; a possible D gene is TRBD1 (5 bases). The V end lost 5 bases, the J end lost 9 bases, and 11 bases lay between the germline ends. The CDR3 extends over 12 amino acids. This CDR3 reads CASSPLQGPQHF. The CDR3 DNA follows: TGTGCCAGCAGTCCCCTCCAGGGGCCCCAGCATTTT.

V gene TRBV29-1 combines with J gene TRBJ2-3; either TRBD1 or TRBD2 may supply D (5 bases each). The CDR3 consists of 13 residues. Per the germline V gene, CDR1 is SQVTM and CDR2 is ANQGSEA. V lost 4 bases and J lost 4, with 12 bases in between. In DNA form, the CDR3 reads TGCAGCGTTGGGGCAAGGGGACCAGATACGCAGTATTTT. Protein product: CSVGARGPDTQYF.

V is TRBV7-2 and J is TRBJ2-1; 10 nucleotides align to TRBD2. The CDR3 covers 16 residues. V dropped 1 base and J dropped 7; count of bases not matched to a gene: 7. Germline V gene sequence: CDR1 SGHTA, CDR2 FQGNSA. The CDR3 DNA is TGTGCCAGCAGCTTAGTCCCTCTAGCGGGGGCAAATGAGCAGTTCTTC. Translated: CASSLVPLAGANEQFF.

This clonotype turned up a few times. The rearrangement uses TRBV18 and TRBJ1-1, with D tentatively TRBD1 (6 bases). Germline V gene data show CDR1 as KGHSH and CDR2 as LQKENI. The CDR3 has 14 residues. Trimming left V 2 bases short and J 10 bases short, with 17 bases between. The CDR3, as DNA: TGTGCCAGCTCACCAGGAGGACAGAGAGAAGTAGCTTTCTTT. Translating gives CASSPGGQREVAFF.

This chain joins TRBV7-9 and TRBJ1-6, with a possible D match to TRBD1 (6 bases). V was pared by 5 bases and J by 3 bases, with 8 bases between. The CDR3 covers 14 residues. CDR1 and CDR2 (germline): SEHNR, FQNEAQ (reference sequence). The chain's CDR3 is CASSPTGYNSPLHF. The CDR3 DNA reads TGTGCCAGCAGCCCGACAGGCTATAATTCACCCCTCCACTTT.

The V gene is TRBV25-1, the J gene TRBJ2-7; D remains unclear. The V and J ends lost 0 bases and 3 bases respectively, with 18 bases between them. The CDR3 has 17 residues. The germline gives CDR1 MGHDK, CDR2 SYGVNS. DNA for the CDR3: TGTGCCAGCAGTGAATATCTCCCCACCCCACAGATCTACGAGCAGTACGTC. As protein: CASSEYLPTPQIYEQYV.

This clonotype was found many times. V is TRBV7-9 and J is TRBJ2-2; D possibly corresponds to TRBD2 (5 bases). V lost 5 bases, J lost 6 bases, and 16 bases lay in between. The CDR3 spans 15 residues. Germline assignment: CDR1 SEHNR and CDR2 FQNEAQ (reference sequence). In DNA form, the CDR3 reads TGTGCCAGCAGCCGGACTGCGATCGAACCCGGGGAGCTGTTTTTT. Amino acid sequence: CASSRTAIEPGELFF.

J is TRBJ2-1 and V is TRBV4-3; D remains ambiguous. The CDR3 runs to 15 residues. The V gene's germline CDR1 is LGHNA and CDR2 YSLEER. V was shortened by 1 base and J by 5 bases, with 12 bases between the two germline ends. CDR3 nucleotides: TGCGCCAGCAGCCAAGGGGCAAGGCCAGACAATGAGCAGTTCTTC. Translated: CASSQGARPDNEQFF.

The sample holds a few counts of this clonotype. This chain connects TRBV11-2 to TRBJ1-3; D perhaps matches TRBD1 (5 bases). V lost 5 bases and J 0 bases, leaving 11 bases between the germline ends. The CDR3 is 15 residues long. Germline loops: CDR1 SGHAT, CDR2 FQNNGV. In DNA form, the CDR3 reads TGTGCCAGCAGCGGACTGGGGACCTCTGGAAACACCATATATTTT. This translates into CASSGLGTSGNTIYF.

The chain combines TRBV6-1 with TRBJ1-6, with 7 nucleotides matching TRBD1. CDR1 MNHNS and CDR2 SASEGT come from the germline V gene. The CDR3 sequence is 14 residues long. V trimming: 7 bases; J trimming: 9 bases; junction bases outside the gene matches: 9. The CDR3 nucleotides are TGTGCCAGCAATCCTGACAGGGCCTTTTCACCCCTCCACTTT. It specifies CASNPDRAFSPLHF.

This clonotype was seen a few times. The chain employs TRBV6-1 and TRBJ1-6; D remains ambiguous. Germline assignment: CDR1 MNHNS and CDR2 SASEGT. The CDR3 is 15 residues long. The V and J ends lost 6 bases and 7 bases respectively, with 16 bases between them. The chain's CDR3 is CASSKRRQQNSPLHF. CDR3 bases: TGTGCCAGCAGCAAACGCCGCCAACAGAATTCACCCCTCCACTTT.

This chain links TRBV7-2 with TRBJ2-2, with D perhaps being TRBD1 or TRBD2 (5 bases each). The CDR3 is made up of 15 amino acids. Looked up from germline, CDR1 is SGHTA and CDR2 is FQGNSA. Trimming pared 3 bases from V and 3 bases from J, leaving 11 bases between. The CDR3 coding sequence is TGTGCCAGCAGCTTCCGGGGCGTCGACACCGGGGAGCTGTTTTTT. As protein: CASSFRGVDTGELFF.

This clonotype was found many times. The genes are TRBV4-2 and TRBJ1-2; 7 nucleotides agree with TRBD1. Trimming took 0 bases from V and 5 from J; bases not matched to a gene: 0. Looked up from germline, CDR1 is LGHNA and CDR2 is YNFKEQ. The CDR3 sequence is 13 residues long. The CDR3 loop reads CASSQEQGYGYTF. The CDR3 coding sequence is TGTGCCAGCAGCCAAGAACAGGGGTATGGCTACACCTTC.

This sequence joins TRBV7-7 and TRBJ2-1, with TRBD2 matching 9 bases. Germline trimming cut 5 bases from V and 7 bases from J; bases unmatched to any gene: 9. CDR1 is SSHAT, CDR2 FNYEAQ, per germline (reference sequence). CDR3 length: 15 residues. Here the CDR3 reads CASSPRGGVWNEQFF. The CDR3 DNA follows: TGTGCCAGCAGCCCCCGCGGGGGGGTATGGAATGAGCAGTTCTTC.

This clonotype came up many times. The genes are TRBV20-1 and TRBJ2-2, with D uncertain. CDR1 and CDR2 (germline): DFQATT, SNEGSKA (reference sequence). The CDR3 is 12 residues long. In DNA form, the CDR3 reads TGCCCCCGTGCAGGAAACACCGGGGAGCTGTTTTTT. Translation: CPRAGNTGELFF.

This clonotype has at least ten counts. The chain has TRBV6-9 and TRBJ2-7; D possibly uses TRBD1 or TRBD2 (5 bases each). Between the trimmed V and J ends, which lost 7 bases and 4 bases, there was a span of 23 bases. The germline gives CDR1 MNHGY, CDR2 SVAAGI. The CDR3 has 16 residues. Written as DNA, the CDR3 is TGTGCCAGCATTCCGAGGGGCCCCTCACCGTCATACGAGCAGTACGTC. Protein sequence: CASIPRGPSPSYEQYV.

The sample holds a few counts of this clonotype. Written as DNA, the CDR3 is TGCAGTGCCACAGTTTGGAGGGGACAGTACGAGCAGTACGTC. Its translation is CSATVWRGQYEQYV. The gene calls are TRBV20-1 and TRBJ2-7; D perhaps matches TRBD1 (7 bases). The germline CDR1 and CDR2 sequences are DFQATT and SNEGSKA (reference sequence). The CDR3 has 14 amino acids. The germline V and J ends were trimmed by 6 bases and 4 bases, with 19 bases remaining between them.

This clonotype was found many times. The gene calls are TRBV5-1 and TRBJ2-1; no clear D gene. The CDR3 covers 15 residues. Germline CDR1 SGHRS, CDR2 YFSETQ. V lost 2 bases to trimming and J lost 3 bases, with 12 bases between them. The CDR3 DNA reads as TGCGCCAGCAGCTTACGACCGAGCATCTACAATGAGCAGTTCTTC. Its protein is CASSLRPSIYNEQFF.

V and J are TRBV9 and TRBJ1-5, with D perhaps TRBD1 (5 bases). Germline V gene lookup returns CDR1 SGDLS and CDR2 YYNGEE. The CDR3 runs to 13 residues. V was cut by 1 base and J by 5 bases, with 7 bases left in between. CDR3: CASSVTGDQPQHF. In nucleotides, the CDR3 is TGTGCCAGCAGCGTAACAGGAGATCAGCCCCAGCATTTT.